The next 18 T cell receptor beta chains were all read from a single sample in a study of blood T cell repertoires in COVID-19. Clones were read by immunoSEQ multiplex PCR, and TCRdb kept only the in-frame ones, dropping some. The sample holds 120,000 or so clones, about 90% seen once. Sequencing was performed on peripheral blood. These receptor sequences come from an older man who had recovered from COVID-19.

This clone was picked up one time. V usage is TRBV27 and J usage is TRBJ1-1; D ambiguous. Germline V gene lookup returns CDR1 MNHEY and CDR2 SMNVEV (reference sequence). The CDR3 loop spans 13 amino acids. With 8 bases removed from V and 3 bases from J, the gap between germline ends came to 13 bases. The CDR3 nucleotides are TGTGCCAGCGGTCTCCGACAAGACACTGAAGCTTTCTTT. This translates into CASGLRQDTEAFF.

This rearrangement joins TRBV27 to TRBJ2-7; D not certain. This CDR3 is built from 14 residues. V was cut by 5 bases and J by 0 bases, with 11 bases left in between. Per germline, CDR1 MNHEY and CDR2 SMNVEV (reference sequence). CDR3 bases: TGTGCCAGCAGTCCGACTCTTAACTCCTACGAGCAGTACTTC. Its protein is CASSPTLNSYEQYF.

The chain combines TRBV18 with TRBJ2-7; 10 positions match TRBD1. V lost 3 bases, J lost 4 bases, and 3 bases stayed unmatched. Germline V gives CDR1 KGHSH, CDR2 LQKENI. This CDR3 comprises 14 residues. CDR3 bases: TGTGCCAGCTCACCGACAGGGGGCAGGTACGAGCAGTACTTC. Protein sequence: CASSPTGGRYEQYF.

The J gene is TRBJ1-2, the V gene TRBV5-4, with no clear D. This CDR3 has 14 residues. The V and J ends lost 4 bases and 8 bases respectively, with 18 bases between them. Germline lookup yields CDR1 SGHNT and CDR2 YYREEE (reference sequence). The CDR3 DNA is TGTGCCAGCAGCCCCCCGAGAGGGATAGGCGGCTACACCTTC. Its translation is CASSPPRGIGGYTF. Based on the CDR3 plus reference TRBV5-4 and TRBJ1-2, the full variable domain is ETGVTQSPTHLIKTRGQQVTLRCSSQSGHNTVSWYQQALGQGPQFIFQYYREEENGRGNFPPRFSGLQFPNYSSELNVNALELDDSALYLCASSPPRGIGGYTFGSGTRLTVV.

The genes are TRBV2 and TRBJ1-4; 9 bases match TRBD1. From germline, CDR1 is SNHLY and CDR2 FYNNEI. CDR3 size: 20 residues. J was trimmed by 3 bases and V by 6 bases; bases with no gene match: 20. CDR3 residues: CASRGDPDRGVHMPNEKLFF. The CDR3 region has the DNA TGTGCCAGCAGAGGAGACCCGGACAGGGGCGTTCATATGCCTAATGAAAAACTGTTTTTT.

In its sample, this clone was seen once. J is TRBJ1-1 and V is TRBV7-8, with TRBD1 matching 8 bases. Germline CDR1 and CDR2: SGHVS and FQNEAQ. This CDR3 comprises 16 residues. The trim removed 5 bases at V and 6 bases at J, leaving 14 bases unmatched. The CDR3 sequence: CASSPRDRSPSSEAFF. For the CDR3, the DNA is TGTGCCAGCAGCCCGCGGGACAGGTCCCCCTCGTCTGAAGCTTTCTTT.

The chain is built from TRBV7-3 and TRBJ2-7; 11 bases are a match to TRBD2. CDR3 length: 16 amino acids. The germline V gene encodes CDR1 SGHTA and CDR2 FQGTGA. The V gene end was trimmed by 1 base and the J gene end by 7 bases; junction bases not matched to a gene: 9. The CDR3 sequence is CASSLSSGGVSSEQYF. The DNA for the CDR3 is TGTGCCAGCAGCTTAAGTAGCGGGGGGGTATCCTCGGAGCAGTACTTC.

This chain links TRBV28 with TRBJ1-1; TRBD1 matches 8 bases. Germline assignment: CDR1 MDHEN and CDR2 SYDVKM. The CDR3 extends over 15 amino acids. Unmatched junction bases numbered 2, after V lost 2 bases and J lost 0 bases. The chain's CDR3 is CASSLRTGLNTEAFF. In DNA, the CDR3 is TGTGCCAGCAGTTTAAGGACAGGGTTGAACACTGAAGCTTTCTTT.

The rearrangement joins TRBV2 to TRBJ1-2; no definite D call. The CDR3 loop spans 13 amino acids. Germline V gene data show CDR1 as SNHLY and CDR2 as FYNNEI. Trimming took off 5 bases at V and 8 bases at J, with 15 bases between the two ends. CDR3 nucleotide sequence: TGTGCCAGCAGTTCGGAAACTATGGTAGGCTACACCTTC. The encoded protein is CASSSETMVGYTF.

V usage is TRBV24-1 and J usage is TRBJ1-5; 8 bases line up with TRBD1. V shed 2 bases and J 9 bases; nucleotides not matched to a gene: 5. The CDR3 loop spans 14 amino acids. CDR1 KGHDR and CDR2 SFDVKD come from the germline V gene. CDR3 nucleotides: TGTGCCACCAGTGATTCAGGGGGCCGATGGCCCCAGCATTTT. Protein: CATSDSGGRWPQHF.

The chain links TRBV2 to TRBJ2-5; possible D gene TRBD2, 6 bases. This CDR3 is built from 14 residues. Trimming stripped 6 bases from V and 0 bases from J, with 11 bases between. CDR1 is SNHLY and CDR2 is FYNNEI in the germline V gene. CDR3 nucleotide sequence: TGTGCCAGCAGCGTAGGGAGGTACCAAGAGACCCAGTACTTC. Translated, it gives CASSVGRYQETQYF.

The rearrangement links TRBV21-1 to TRBJ2-2; the table calls TRBD2, which could not be checked here. TRBV21-1 is shown as a pseudogene. The CDR3 extends over 17 amino acids. The CDR3 DNA reads TGTGCCAGCAGCAATCAAGGGCTAGCGGAAGGCACCGGGGAGCTGTTTTTT. Its translation: CASSNQGLAEGTGELFF.

The chain uses TRBV28 and TRBJ2-1; D unresolved. There are 17 residues in the CDR3. Per germline, CDR1 MDHEN and CDR2 SYDVKM. The V gene lost 4 bases and the J gene lost 3 bases, with 19 bases spanning the gap. The CDR3 nucleotides read TGTGCCAGCAGTTACTACTGGAGTAGCCTCAACTACAATGAGCAGTTCTTC. Translated: CASSYYWSSLNYNEQFF.

V and J are TRBV27 and TRBJ2-1; D is perhaps TRBD1 (5 bases). The CDR3 length is 13 residues. V dropped 0 bases and J dropped 9 bases, with 9 bases sitting between them. The germline CDR1 and CDR2 sequences are MNHEY and SMNVEV (reference sequence). This CDR3 reads CASSLSQGPEQFF. The CDR3 DNA reads TGTGCCAGCAGTTTATCGCAGGGCCCTGAGCAGTTCTTC.

The genes are TRBV5-4 and TRBJ2-2; 15 positions agree with TRBD2. The junction had 9 bases not matched to a gene; V was cut back by 5 bases and J by 7 bases. The V gene's germline CDR1 is SGHNT and CDR2 YYREEE (reference sequence). CDR3 length: 17 amino acids. DNA for the CDR3: TGTGCCAGCAGTCGGACTAGCGGGAGGGCCAGTGGCGGGGAGCTGTTTTTT. This translates into CASSRTSGRASGGELFF.

V is TRBV11-3 and J is TRBJ2-1, with D uncertain. This CDR3 is built from 12 residues. V lost 0 bases and J lost 9, with 6 bases in between. Germline CDR1 SGHNT, CDR2 YENEEA. This CDR3 is CASSLDLSEQFF. CDR3 DNA sequence: TGTGCCAGCAGCTTAGACTTGAGTGAGCAGTTCTTC.

The V call is TRBV7-8, the J call TRBJ1-1; 11 nucleotides match TRBD1. The CDR3 totals 14 residues. Per germline, CDR1 SGHVS and CDR2 FQNEAQ. J lost 7 bases, V lost 7 bases, and 8 bases had no gene match. CDR3 amino acids: CASNRDRGDGEAFF. The CDR3 DNA sequence: TGTGCCAGCAACCGGGACAGGGGGGACGGTGAAGCTTTCTTT.

The chain carries TRBV10-1 and TRBJ2-7; 7 bases are shared with TRBD1. V lost 5 bases and J lost 9; bases outside the gene matches: 13. From germline, CDR1 is WNHNN and CDR2 SYGVQD (reference sequence). The CDR3 has 14 residues. CDR3 loop: CASSSTGTAVGQYF. Here the CDR3 DNA reads TGCGCCAGCAGTTCGACAGGGACCGCGGTTGGGCAGTACTTC.